A selection of T cell receptor beta chains follows, all from one sample in a study of cytomegalovirus exposure and HLA in healthy donors. TCRdb's copy holds only in-frame clones and misses some; the assay was immunoSEQ multiplex PCR. The sample yields around 120,000 clones, roughly 71% seen once. Sequences were obtained from PBMCs. These receptors all stem from a middle-aged man in good health and CMV-seropositive. Each CDR3 is given with its conserved first and last residue. Fields, in order: clone size, V gene, D gene, J gene, CDR3 DNA, CDR3 protein. D genes are given only for firm matches. A row's size may be missing; if present it is once, few, many or a size class.

>once|TRBV4-2|TRBD2|TRBJ2-3
TGTGCCAGCAGCCAAGATGGGGCTGGGACTAGCGGAAGTTTTACAGATACGCAGTATTTT
CASSQDGAGTSGSFTDTQYF
>.|TRBV7-9|.|TRBJ1-1
TGTGCCAGCAGCCCCAAGGTCCCCGGGTTCGTCGGAGCTTTCTTT
CASSPKVPGFVGAFF
>.|TRBV27|.|TRBJ2-1
TGTGCCAGCAGTTTATCCGCGAGGAATGAGCAGTTCTTC
CASSLSARNEQFF
>.|TRBV7-2|TRBD2|TRBJ2-3
TGTGCCAGCAGCCGAGGACTAGCGGGAGGGGGAGATACGCAGTATTTT
CASSRGLAGGGDTQYF
>.|TRBV10-2|TRBD1|TRBJ1-5
TGCGCCAGCAGTGAGTCGAAGGGGGCTAGCAATCAGCCCCAGCATTTT
CASSESKGASNQPQHF
>.|TRBV6-6|.|TRBJ1-1
TGTGCCAGCAGTTACTCGGCGGCAAACACTGAAGCTTTCTTT
CASSYSAANTEAFF
>.|TRBV5-8|.|TRBJ2-2
TGTGCCAGCAGCTTGGAGAGCAGCGCGAACACCGGGGAGCTGTTTTTT
CASSLESSANTGELFF
>few|TRBV6-6|.|TRBJ1-2
TGTGCCAGCAGCCGGTCGACAGGACCAACCCCCTATGGCTACACCTTC
CASSRSTGPTPYGYTF
>.|TRBV9|.|TRBJ2-3
TGTGCCAGCAGCGCCGTGGGCAGCACAGATACGCAGTATTTT
CASSAVGSTDTQYF
>few|TRBV9|.|TRBJ2-5
TGTGCCAGCAGCGTTAACGCGGAAGAGACCCAGTACTTC
CASSVNAEETQYF
>few|TRBV5-1|.|TRBJ1-1
TGCGCCAGCAGCTTGGCGGGAGATGAAGCTTTCTTT
CASSLAGDEAFF
>.|TRBV6-5|.|TRBJ1-5
TGTGCCAGCAGCCGACAAGGCTTCAATCAGCCCCAGCATTTT
CASSRQGFNQPQHF
>few|TRBV19|.|TRBJ1-1
TGTGCCAGTACGAGGAGGGACGTCAACACTGAAGCTTTCTTT
CASTRRDVNTEAFF
>.|TRBV4-3|.|TRBJ2-1
TGCGCCAGCAGCCAAGAGTGGGGACGGGAGATGGAGTTCTTC
CASSQEWGREMEFF
>.|TRBV4-1|.|TRBJ2-5
TGCGCCAGCAGCCAAGGCAACTACCAAGAGACCCAGTACTTC
CASSQGNYQETQYF
>few|TRBV6-1|.|TRBJ2-7
TGTGCCAGCAGTTGGGGGCCGGGGTCCTACGAGCAGTACTTC
CASSWGPGSYEQYF
>.|TRBV28|.|TRBJ1-2
TGTGCCAGCAGTCCGGACAGCCCAGGAGGCTATGGCTACACCTTC
CASSPDSPGGYGYTF
>once|TRBV28|.|TRBJ2-3
TGTGCCAGCAGCTCTCGCACTAGCACAACCACAGATACGCAGTATTTT
CASSSRTSTTTDTQYF
>.|TRBV11-2|.|TRBJ2-3
TGTGCCAGCAGCACGGACTTTACAGATACGCAGTATTTT
CASSTDFTDTQYF
>.|TRBV4-3|.|TRBJ2-1
TGCGCCAGCAGCCAAGATACCGGCAGGTTAGTCGTTGAGCAGTTCTTC
CASSQDTGRLVVEQFF
>.|TRBV7-3|TRBD2|TRBJ2-1
TGTGCCAGCAGCGATTTAGCGGGAGGGCAGAGTGAGCAGTTCTTC
CASSDLAGGQSEQFF
>.|TRBV6-1|.|TRBJ1-1
TGTGCCAGCATGGGCAACACTGAAGCTTTCTTT
CASMGNTEAFF
>.|TRBV5-1|.|TRBJ1-1
TGCGCCAGCAGCTTGGCCATCGGGTACACTGAAGCTTTCTTT
CASSLAIGYTEAFF
>.|TRBV19|TRBD1|TRBJ2-7
TGTGCCAGTAGTATAGGGACAGGGAAGGTCTACGAGCAGTACTTC
CASSIGTGKVYEQYF
>.|TRBV7-8|.|TRBJ2-5
TGTGCCAGCAGCTTAATTCAGGGGGGCCAAGAGACCCAGTACTTC
CASSLIQGGQETQYF
>.|TRBV7-3|.|TRBJ2-1
TGTGCCAGCAGCCCCCAGAGGGAGTCCTACAATGAGCAGTTCTTC
CASSPQRESYNEQFF
>.|TRBV15|TRBD2|TRBJ2-1
TGTGCCACCTTGCGGGAGTTTTCTGCTGAGCAGTTCTTC
CATLREFSAEQFF
>few|TRBV28|TRBD1|TRBJ2-5
TGTGCCAGCCGGACAGGGTCCCAAGAGACCCAGTACTTC
CASRTGSQETQYF
>.|TRBV5-1|TRBD1|TRBJ1-2
TGCGCCAGCAGCTCGGGACAGGGGGAAGGCTACACCTTC
CASSSGQGEGYTF
>.|TRBV5-1|.|TRBJ1-2
TGCGCCAGCAGCTTGGTTGGGGGGGTCCAAGGCTACACCTTC
CASSLVGGVQGYTF
>.|TRBV4-1|.|TRBJ2-5
TGCGCCAGCAGGGACTCCCACTCCCTCCAAGAGACCCAGTACTTC
CASRDSHSLQETQYF
>few|TRBV29-1|.|TRBJ1-2
TGCAGCGTTGTGGCTTCTAGCTATGGCTACACCTTC
CSVVASSYGYTF
>few|TRBV10-1|.|TRBJ2-1
TGCGCCAGCAGTGAGTTAGGAGGGAAGGGCAATGAGCAGTTCTTC
CASSELGGKGNEQFF
>few|TRBV7-3|.|TRBJ2-1
TGTGCCAGCAGCCGAATCGGACTCGGGGGTGAGCAGTTCTTC
CASSRIGLGGEQFF
>.|TRBV10-2|TRBD1|TRBJ2-1
TGCGCCAGCAGCCGGGACAGGGGCTTTGGTGAGCAGTTCTTC
CASSRDRGFGEQFF
>.|TRBV2|TRBD1|TRBJ2-4
TGTGCCAGCAGTGTAATGGGACAGGGGAACATTCAGTACTTC
CASSVMGQGNIQYF
>.|TRBV7-9|.|TRBJ2-1
TGTGCCAGCAGCTTCTTGGGTCTAGCCGACAATGAGCAGTTCTTC
CASSFLGLADNEQFF
>.|TRBV4-3|.|TRBJ2-7
TGCGCCAGCAGCCCAGGGGGACTAAGCGGGAGCTACGAGCAGTACTTC
CASSPGGLSGSYEQYF
>few|TRBV11-3|TRBD2|TRBJ2-1
TGTGCCAGCAGCCTGGGACTAGCGGAAGGAGATGAGCAGTTCTTC
CASSLGLAEGDEQFF
>.|TRBV9|.|TRBJ2-5
TGTGCCAGCAGCGGGGGGGGCGGTCAAGAGACCCAGTACTTC
CASSGGGGQETQYF
>.|TRBV27|.|TRBJ1-3
TGTGCCAGCAGTTTATGGGGCCCTGGAAACACCATATATTTT
CASSLWGPGNTIYF
>.|TRBV25-1|.|TRBJ1-2
TGTGCCAGCAGTATCAGCGGCGGCGCCTATGGCTACACCTTC
CASSISGGAYGYTF
>.|TRBV5-1|.|TRBJ1-1
TGCGCCAGCAGACCGGGGGGTGGCACTGAAGCTTTCTTT
CASRPGGGTEAFF
>few|TRBV5-1|TRBD1|TRBJ1-1
TGCGCCAGCAGCTTGGGAGGGGGCGCGGGCACTGAAGCTTTCTTT
CASSLGGGAGTEAFF
>.|TRBV5-4|TRBD2|TRBJ2-1
TGTGCCAGCAGCCACCCAGCGGGAGGGTTCTACAATGAGCAGTTCTTC
CASSHPAGGFYNEQFF
>.|TRBV16|TRBD1|TRBJ2-5
TGTGCCAGCAGCCCCCTCGGACAGGGTAAAGAGACCCAGTACTTC
CASSPLGQGKETQYF
>.|TRBV5-4|.|TRBJ1-2
TGTGCCAGCAGCTTGGAGGGGGGGAGTAGTAGTGGCTACACCTTC
CASSLEGGSSSGYTF
>few|TRBV11-2|TRBD2|TRBJ2-1
TGTGCCAGCAGCTTAGGAGGGGCTAGCGGCAGCTCCTACAATGAGCAGTTCTTC
CASSLGGASGSSYNEQFF
>once|TRBV19|TRBD1|TRBJ1-1
TGTGCCAGTAGACGCAGGGGGGACAGGGGCGCTGAAGCTTTCTTT
CASRRRGDRGAEAFF
>.|TRBV4-3|TRBD2|TRBJ2-7
TGCGCCAGCAGCCAAGATTCAGCGGGACGAAATATTTACGAGCAGTACTTC
CASSQDSAGRNIYEQYF
>.|TRBV19|TRBD1|TRBJ1-5
TGTGCCAGTAGTATTCGGACAGGGGGGACGAATCAGCCCCAGCATTTT
CASSIRTGGTNQPQHF
>.|TRBV28|TRBD1|TRBJ2-1
TGTGCCAGCGGGGCAGGGGGCAACAATGAGCAGTTCTTC
CASGAGGNNEQFF
>.|TRBV30|TRBD2|TRBJ2-2
TGTGCCTGGAGTGTCCTAGCGGGAGGGGGAACCGGGGAGCTGTTTTTT
CAWSVLAGGGTGELFF
>.|TRBV30|.|TRBJ2-4
TGTGCCTGGAGTGGGACAACCAAAAACATTCAGTACTTC
CAWSGTTKNIQYF
>.|TRBV21-1|.|TRBJ1-5
TGTGCCAGCACCTCCCTCTATCAGCCCCAGCATTTT
CASTSLYQPQHF
>few|TRBV29-1|.|TRBJ1-2
TGCAGCGGCTACGGGACAACCTATGGCTACACCTTC
CSGYGTTYGYTF
>.|TRBV7-9|.|TRBJ2-5
TGTGCCAGCAGCCCCGACGGGAAGACCCAGTACTTC
CASSPDGKTQYF
>.|TRBV11-2|TRBD1|TRBJ2-2
TGTGCCAGCAGCTTAGTTCTGACAGGGGCCGGCGGGGAGCTGTTTTTT
CASSLVLTGAGGELFF
>.|TRBV29-1|.|TRBJ2-3
TGCAGCGTTGAAGCGTCGACAGATACGCAGTATTTT
CSVEASTDTQYF